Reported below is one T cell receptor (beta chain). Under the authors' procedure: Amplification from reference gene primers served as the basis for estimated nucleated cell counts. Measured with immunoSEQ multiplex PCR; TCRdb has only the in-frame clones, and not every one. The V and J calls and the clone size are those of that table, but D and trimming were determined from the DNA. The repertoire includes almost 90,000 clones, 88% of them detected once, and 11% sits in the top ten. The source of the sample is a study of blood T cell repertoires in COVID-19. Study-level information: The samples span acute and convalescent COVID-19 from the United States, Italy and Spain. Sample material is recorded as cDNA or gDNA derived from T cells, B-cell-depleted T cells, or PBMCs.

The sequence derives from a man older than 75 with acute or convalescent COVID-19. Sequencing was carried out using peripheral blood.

The CDR3 is CASSLRVSLSGNTIYF. DNA of the CDR3: TGTGCCAGCAGCCTCCGAGTCTCCCTTTCTGGAAACACCATATATTTT. This chain connects TRBV5-6 to TRBJ1-3; D is unresolved. The CDR3 is 16 amino acids. V was cut by 4 bases and J by 1 base, with 15 bases left in between. Germline V CDR1 and CDR2: SGHDT, YYEEEE. The whole variable domain, filled in from reference TRBV5-6 and TRBJ1-3, reads DAGVTQSPTHLIKTRGQQVTLRCSPKSGHDTVSWYQQALGQGPQFIFQYYEEEERQRGNFPDRFSGHQFPNYSSELNVNALLLGDSALYLCASSLRVSLSGNTIYFGEGSWLTVV.